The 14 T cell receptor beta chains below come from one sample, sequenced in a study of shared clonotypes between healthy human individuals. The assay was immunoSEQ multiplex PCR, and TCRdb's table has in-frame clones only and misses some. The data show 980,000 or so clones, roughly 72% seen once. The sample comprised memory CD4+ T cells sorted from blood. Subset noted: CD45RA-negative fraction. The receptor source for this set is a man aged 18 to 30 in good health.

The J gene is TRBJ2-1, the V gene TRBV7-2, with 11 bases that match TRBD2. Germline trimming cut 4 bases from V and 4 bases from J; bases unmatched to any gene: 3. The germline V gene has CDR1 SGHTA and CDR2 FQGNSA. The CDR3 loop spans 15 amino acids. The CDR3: CASSYGLAGYNEQFF. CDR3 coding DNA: TGTGCCAGCAGCTACGGACTAGCGGGTTACAATGAGCAGTTCTTC.

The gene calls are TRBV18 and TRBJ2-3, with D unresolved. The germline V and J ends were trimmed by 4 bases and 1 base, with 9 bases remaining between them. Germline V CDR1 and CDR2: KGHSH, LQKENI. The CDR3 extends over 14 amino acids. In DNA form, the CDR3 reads TGTGCCAGCTCACGCTTCCTCGGCACAGATACGCAGTATTTT. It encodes CASSRFLGTDTQYF. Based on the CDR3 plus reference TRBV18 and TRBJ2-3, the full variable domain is NAGVMQNPRHLVRRRGQEARLRCSPMKGHSHVYWYRQLPEEGLKFMVYLQKENIIDESGMPKERFSAEFPKEGPSILRIQQVVRGDSAAYFCASSRFLGTDTQYFGPGTRLTVL.

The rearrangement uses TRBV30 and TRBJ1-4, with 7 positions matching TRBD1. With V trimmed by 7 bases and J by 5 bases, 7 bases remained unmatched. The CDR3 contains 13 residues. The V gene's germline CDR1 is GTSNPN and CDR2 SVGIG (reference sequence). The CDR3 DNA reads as TGTGCCTATTCCCCAGGGGGAAATGAAAAACTGTTTTTT. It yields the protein CAYSPGGNEKLFF.

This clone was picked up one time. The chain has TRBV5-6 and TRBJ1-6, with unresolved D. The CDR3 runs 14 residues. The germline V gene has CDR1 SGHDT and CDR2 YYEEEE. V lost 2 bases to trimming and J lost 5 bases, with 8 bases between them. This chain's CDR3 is CASSFGGHNSPLHF. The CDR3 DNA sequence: TGTGCCAGCAGCTTTGGCGGCCATAATTCACCCCTCCACTTT.

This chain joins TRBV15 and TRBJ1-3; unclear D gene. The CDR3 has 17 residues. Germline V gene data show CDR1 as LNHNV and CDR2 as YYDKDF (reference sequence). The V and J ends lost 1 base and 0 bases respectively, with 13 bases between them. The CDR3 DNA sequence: TGTGCCACCAGCAGAGGATTAGGAGCCCTCTCTGGAAACACCATATATTTT. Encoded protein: CATSRGLGALSGNTIYF.

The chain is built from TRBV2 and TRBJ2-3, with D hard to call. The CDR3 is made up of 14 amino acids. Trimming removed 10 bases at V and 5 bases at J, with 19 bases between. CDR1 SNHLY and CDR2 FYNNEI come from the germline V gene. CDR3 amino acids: CATRNGKGKDTQYF. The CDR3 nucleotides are TGTGCCACCCGAAATGGGAAGGGAAAAGATACGCAGTATTTT.

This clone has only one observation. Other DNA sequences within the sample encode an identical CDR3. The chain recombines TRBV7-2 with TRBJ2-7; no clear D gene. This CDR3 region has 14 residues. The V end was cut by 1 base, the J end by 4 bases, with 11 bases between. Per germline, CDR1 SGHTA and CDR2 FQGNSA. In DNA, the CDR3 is TGTGCCAGCAGCTTAGGGCCGACCGCGTACGAGCAGTACTTC. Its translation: CASSLGPTAYEQYF.

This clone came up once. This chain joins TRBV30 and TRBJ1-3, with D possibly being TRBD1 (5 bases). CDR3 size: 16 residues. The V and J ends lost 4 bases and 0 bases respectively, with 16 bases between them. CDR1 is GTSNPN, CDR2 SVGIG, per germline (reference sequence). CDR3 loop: CAWTLGGAGSGNTIYF. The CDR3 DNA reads TGTGCCTGGACCTTAGGAGGGGCCGGCTCTGGAAACACCATATATTTT.

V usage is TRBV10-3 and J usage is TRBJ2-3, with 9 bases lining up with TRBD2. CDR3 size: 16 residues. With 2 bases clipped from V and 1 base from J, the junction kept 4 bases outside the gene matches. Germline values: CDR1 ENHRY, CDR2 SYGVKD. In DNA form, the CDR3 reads TGTGCCATCAGTGAGGGAGCGGGAGGTGGCACAGATACGCAGTATTTT. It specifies CAISEGAGGGTDTQYF.

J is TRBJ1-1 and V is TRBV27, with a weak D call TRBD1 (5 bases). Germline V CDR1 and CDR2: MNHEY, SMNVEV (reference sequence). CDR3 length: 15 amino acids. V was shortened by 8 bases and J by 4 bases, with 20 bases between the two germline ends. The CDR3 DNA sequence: TGTGCCAGCGGCACCCGCAGGGATGGTGGCACTGAAGCTTTCTTT. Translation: CASGTRRDGGTEAFF.

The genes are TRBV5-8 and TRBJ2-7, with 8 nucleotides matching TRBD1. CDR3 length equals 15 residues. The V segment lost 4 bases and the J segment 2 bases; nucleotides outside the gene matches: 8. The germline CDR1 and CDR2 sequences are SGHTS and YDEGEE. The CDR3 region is CASSKRTGFPYEQYF. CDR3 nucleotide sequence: TGTGCCAGCAGCAAAAGGACAGGGTTCCCCTACGAGCAGTACTTC.

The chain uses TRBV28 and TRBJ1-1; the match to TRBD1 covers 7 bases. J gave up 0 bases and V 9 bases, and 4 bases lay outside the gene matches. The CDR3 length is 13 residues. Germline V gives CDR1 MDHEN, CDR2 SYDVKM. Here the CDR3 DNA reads TGTGCCAGGAAGACAGGGTTGAACACTGAAGCTTTCTTT. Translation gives CARKTGLNTEAFF.

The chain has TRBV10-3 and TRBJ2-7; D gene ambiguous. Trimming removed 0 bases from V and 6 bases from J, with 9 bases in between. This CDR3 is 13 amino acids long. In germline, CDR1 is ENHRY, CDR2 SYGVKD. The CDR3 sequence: CAISESGRTEQYF. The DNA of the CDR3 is TGTGCCATCAGTGAGTCGGGCAGGACCGAGCAGTACTTC.

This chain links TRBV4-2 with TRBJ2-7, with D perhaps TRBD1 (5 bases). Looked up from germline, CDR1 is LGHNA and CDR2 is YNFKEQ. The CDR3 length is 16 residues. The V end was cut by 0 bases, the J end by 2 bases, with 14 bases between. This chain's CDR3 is CASSQELRENTYEQYF. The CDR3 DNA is TGTGCCAGCAGCCAAGAGCTCAGGGAAAATACCTACGAGCAGTACTTC.